Reported below is one T cell receptor beta chain. This entry comes from a study of blood T cell repertoires in COVID-19. The wider study: Whether acute or convalescent, the COVID-19 samples came from the United States, Italy and Spain.

The V gene's germline CDR1 is ENHRY and CDR2 SYGVKD. This CDR3 comprises 13 residues. The ends lost 5 bases at V and 12 bases at J; junction bases unmatched: 10. In the authors' workflow: By means of reference gene primer amplification, nucleated cell counts were estimated. TCRdb's table, derived via immunoSEQ multiplex PCR, lists solely in-frame clones and lacks some. V, J and clone size derive from that table, while D and trimming were established from the DNA sequence. In the table there are roughly 90,000 clones, roughly nine tenths of which are singletons. The source material was peripheral blood. The receptor's source is an elderly woman with active COVID-19. This chain uses TRBV10-3 with TRBJ2-3; 8 nucleotides align to TRBD1. The CDR3 loop is CAISPSNDRGQYF. The CDR3 nucleotides read TGTGCCATCAGTCCCTCCAACGACAGGGGACAGTATTTT.